Following are 5 T cell receptor beta chains from one sample sequenced in a study of blood T cell repertoires in COVID-19. Method: immunoSEQ multiplex PCR; TCRdb's copy keeps in-frame clones and lacks some. Among about 140,000 clones, roughly 89% were seen once, and the ten largest hold roughly 4%. Material: peripheral blood. All receptors come from a woman aged 40 to 50 with acute or convalescent COVID-19.

The chain is built from TRBV5-1 and TRBJ1-2; tentative D call: TRBD1 (5 bases). CDR3 length equals 14 residues. Trimming pared 0 bases from V and 1 base from J, leaving 7 bases between. The germline CDR1 and CDR2 sequences are SGHRS and YFSETQ. CDR3 nucleotides: TGCGCCAGCAGCTTGGACAGGAATAACTATGGCTACACCTTC. As protein: CASSLDRNNYGYTF.

The rearrangement links TRBV29-1 to TRBJ2-3, with D possibly TRBD1 on 6 matching bases. The ends were cut back, 0 bases at V and 7 bases at J, with 11 bases in the middle. Germline V gene lookup returns CDR1 SQVTM and CDR2 ANQGSEA. This CDR3 has 13 amino acids. CDR3 bases: TGCAGCGTTGAAGATAGAGGGGACAATACGCAGTATTTT. Protein sequence: CSVEDRGDNTQYF.

V is TRBV5-4 and J is TRBJ2-2; 9 bases are a match to TRBD2. Germline CDR1 reads SGHNT; CDR2 reads YYREEE (reference sequence). The CDR3 runs to 14 residues. After removal of 4 bases from V and 13 bases from J, the junction contained 11 bases not matched to a gene. The CDR3 DNA is TGTGCCAGCAGCCCGGGTGCTAGCGGGAATGGGCTGTTTTTT. Protein product: CASSPGASGNGLFF.

The chain is built from TRBV6-5 and TRBJ2-7, with 10 bases fitting TRBD1. J was trimmed by 4 bases and V by 4 bases; bases with no gene match: 7. CDR1 and CDR2 (germline): MNHEY, SVGAGI. The CDR3 is 15 residues long. The CDR3 sequence: CASSFRDRGRYEQYF. The CDR3 DNA is TGTGCCAGCAGTTTCCGGGACAGGGGACGGTACGAGCAGTACTTC.

This clone was seen a handful of times. CDR3 DNA: TGTGCCAGCAGTCCAAAAAGGACAGGGGGCCATGGCTACACCTTC. Translated: CASSPKRTGGHGYTF. This chain uses TRBV3-1 (or the pseudogene TRBV3-2) with TRBJ1-2, with 11 bases matching TRBD1. The germline gives CDR1 LGHDT, CDR2 YNNKEL (reference sequence). Germline trimming cut 6 bases from V and 6 bases from J; bases unmatched to any gene: 9. The CDR3 extends over 15 amino acids.